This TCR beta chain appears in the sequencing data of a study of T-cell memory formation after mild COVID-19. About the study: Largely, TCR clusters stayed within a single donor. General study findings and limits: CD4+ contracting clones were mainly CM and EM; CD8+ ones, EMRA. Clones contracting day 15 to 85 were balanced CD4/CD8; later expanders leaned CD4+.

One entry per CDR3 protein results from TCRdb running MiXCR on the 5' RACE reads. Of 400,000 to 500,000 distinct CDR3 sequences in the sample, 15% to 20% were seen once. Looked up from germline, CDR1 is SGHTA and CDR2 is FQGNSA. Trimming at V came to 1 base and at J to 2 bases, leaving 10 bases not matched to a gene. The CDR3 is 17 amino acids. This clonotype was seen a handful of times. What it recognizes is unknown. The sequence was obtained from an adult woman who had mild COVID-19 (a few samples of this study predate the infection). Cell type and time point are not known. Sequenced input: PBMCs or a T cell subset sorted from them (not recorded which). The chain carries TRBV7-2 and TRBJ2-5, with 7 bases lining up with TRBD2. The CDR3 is CASSLGPRNSGQETQYF. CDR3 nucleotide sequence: TGTGCCAGCAGCTTAGGGCCTCGAAATAGCGGGCAAGAGACCCAGTACTTC.